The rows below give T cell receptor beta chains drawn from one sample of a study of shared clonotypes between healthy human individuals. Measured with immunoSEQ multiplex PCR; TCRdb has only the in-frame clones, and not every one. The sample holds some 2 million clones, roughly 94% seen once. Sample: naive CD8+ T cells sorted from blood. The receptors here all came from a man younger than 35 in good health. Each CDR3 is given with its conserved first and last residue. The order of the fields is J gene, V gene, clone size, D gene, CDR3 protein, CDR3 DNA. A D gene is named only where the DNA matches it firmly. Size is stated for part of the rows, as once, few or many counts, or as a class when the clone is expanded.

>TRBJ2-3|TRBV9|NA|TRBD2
CASSVEGSGSPDTQYF
TGTGCCAGCAGCGTAGAGGGTAGCGGGAGTCCAGATACGCAGTATTTT
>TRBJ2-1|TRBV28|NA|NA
CASNKYNEQFF
TGTGCCAGCAACAAATACAATGAGCAGTTCTTC
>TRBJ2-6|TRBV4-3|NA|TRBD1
CASSQEGGGWANVLTF
TGCGCCAGCAGCCAAGAAGGGGGCGGCTGGGCCAACGTCCTGACTTTC
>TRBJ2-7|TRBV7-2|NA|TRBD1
CASSLAGTGGSYEQYF
TGTGCCAGCAGCTTAGCCGGGACAGGGGGCTCCTACGAGCAGTACTTC
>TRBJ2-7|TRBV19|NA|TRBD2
CASSLTSDPYEQYF
TGTGCCAGTAGTCTCACTAGCGATCCCTACGAGCAGTACTTC
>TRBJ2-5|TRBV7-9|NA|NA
CASEGEGRETQYF
TGTGCCAGCGAGGGGGAGGGCCGTGAGACCCAGTACTTC
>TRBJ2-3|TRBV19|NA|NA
CASSIPGLEDTQYF
TGTGCCAGTAGTATTCCCGGCTTAGAAGATACGCAGTATTTT
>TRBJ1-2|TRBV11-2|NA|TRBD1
CASSPGGGNYGYTF
TGTGCCAGCAGCCCAGGGGGCGGTAACTATGGCTACACCTTC
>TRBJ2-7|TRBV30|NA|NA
CAWSVPGTYEQYF
TGTGCCTGGAGTGTACCGGGGACCTACGAGCAGTACTTC
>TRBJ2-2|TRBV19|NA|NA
CASSIESPGELFF
TGTGCCAGTAGTATTGAGTCGCCCGGGGAGCTGTTTTTT
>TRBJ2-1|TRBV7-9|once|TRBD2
CASSSPGGPGYNEQFF
TGTGCCAGCAGCTCACCGGGGGGGCCAGGGTACAATGAGCAGTTCTTC
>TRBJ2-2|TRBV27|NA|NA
CASSLSRGSGTGELFF
TGTGCCAGCAGTCTTAGTAGGGGGTCCGGAACCGGGGAGCTGTTTTTT
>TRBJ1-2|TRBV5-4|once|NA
CASSLGQLNYGYTF
TGTGCCAGCAGCTTGGGCCAGCTTAACTATGGCTACACCTTC
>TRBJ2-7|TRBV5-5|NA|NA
CASSFLRDGLYEQYF
TGTGCCAGCAGCTTCCTTCGGGACGGACTGTACGAGCAGTACTTC
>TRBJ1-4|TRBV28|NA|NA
CASSPAMVSGGEKLFF
TGTGCCAGCAGTCCCGCAATGGTCTCAGGCGGTGAAAAACTGTTTTTT
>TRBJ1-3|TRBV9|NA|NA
CASSFAGTEDTIYF
TGTGCCAGCAGCTTCGCCGGGACCGAGGACACCATATATTTT
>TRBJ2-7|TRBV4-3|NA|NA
CASSQEVPFYEQYF
TGCGCCAGCAGCCAAGAGGTCCCTTTCTACGAGCAGTACTTC
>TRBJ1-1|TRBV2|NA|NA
CASSDPRVNTEAFF
TGTGCCAGCAGTGACCCCAGAGTGAACACTGAAGCTTTCTTT
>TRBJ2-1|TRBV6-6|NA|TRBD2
CASRWTSAYNEQFF
TGTGCCAGCCGATGGACTAGCGCTTACAATGAGCAGTTCTTC
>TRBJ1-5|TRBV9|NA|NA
CASSEDGYNQPQHF
TGTGCCAGCAGCGAGGACGGGTACAATCAGCCCCAGCATTTT
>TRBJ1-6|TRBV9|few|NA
CASSVWGDKNSPLHF
TGTGCCAGCAGCGTATGGGGAGACAAGAATTCACCCCTCCACTTT
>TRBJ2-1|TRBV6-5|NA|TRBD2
CASSYGTSGSSEQFF
TGTGCCAGCAGTTACGGGACTAGCGGGTCCAGTGAGCAGTTCTTC
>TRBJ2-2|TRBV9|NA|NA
CASSVEVRGNTGELFF
TGTGCCAGCAGCGTAGAAGTGAGGGGGAACACCGGGGAGCTGTTTTTT
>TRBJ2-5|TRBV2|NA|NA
CASSAGVQETQYF
TGTGCCAGCAGTGCCGGGGTACAAGAGACCCAGTACTTC
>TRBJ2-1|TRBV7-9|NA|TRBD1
CASCLSPGQGYNEQFF
TGTGCCAGCTGTCTGTCCCCGGGACAGGGCTACAATGAGCAGTTCTTC
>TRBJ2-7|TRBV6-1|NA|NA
CASSVDRFYEQYF
TGTGCCAGCAGTGTAGACAGATTCTACGAGCAGTACTTC
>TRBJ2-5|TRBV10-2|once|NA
CASSGHRDTLKETQYF
TGCGCCAGCAGTGGTCACCGGGACACCCTTAAAGAGACCCAGTACTTC
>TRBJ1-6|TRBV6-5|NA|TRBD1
CASSSDRASPLHF
TGTGCCAGCAGCTCGGACAGGGCTTCACCCCTCCACTTT
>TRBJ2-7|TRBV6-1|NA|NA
CASSEARGNEQYF
TGTGCCAGCAGTGAAGCGCGGGGAAACGAGCAGTACTTC
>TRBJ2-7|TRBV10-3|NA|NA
CAISESSGRDEQYF
TGTGCCATCAGTGAGTCATCTGGTAGGGACGAGCAGTACTTC
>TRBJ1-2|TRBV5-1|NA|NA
CASSLVDGINYGYTF
TGCGCCAGCAGCTTGGTCGACGGAATTAACTATGGCTACACCTTC
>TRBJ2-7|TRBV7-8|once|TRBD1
CASSPTGTASYEQYF
TGTGCCAGCAGCCCCACCGGGACAGCCTCCTACGAGCAGTACTTC
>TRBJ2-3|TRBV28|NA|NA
CASSPPGATSTDTQYF
TGTGCCAGCAGCCCCCCAGGGGCGACTAGCACAGATACGCAGTATTTT
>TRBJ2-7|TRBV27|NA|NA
CASSPPGTSTYEQYF
TGTGCCAGCAGCCCTCCCGGGACAAGTACCTACGAGCAGTACTTC
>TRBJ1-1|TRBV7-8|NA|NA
CASSLLEGGNTEAFF
TGTGCCAGCAGCTTACTAGAGGGGGGGAACACTGAAGCTTTCTTT
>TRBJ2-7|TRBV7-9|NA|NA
CASSLPGIPYEQYF
TGTGCCAGCAGCTTACCCGGGATCCCCTACGAGCAGTACTTC
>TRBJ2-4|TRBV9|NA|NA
CASSPLQGNIQYF
TGTGCCAGCAGCCCCCTTCAGGGAAACATTCAGTACTTC
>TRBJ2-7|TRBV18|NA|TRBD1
CASQDRGYEQYF
TGTGCCAGCCAGGACAGGGGGTACGAGCAGTACTTC
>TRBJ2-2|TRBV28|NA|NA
CASSGVVGAEGVTVNTGELFF
TGTGCCAGCAGTGGGGTGGTTGGGGCAGAGGGGGTCACGGTGAACACCGGGGAGCTGTTTTTT
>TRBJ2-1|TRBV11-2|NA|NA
CASSLEDSNNEQFF
TGTGCCAGCAGCTTAGAGGACTCCAACAATGAGCAGTTCTTC
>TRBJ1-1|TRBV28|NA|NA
CASSRRVNTEAFF
TGTGCCAGCAGTCGGCGGGTGAACACTGAAGCTTTCTTT
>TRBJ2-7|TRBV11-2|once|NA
CASSLTAGTTYEQYF
TGTGCCAGCAGCTTAACGGCGGGAACCACCTACGAGCAGTACTTC
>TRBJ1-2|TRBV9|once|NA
CASTDNVGSANYGYTF
TGTGCCAGCACTGATAATGTCGGCTCCGCTAACTATGGCTACACCTTC
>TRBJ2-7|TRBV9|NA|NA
CASSVGGGVEQYF
TGTGCCAGCAGCGTAGGAGGCGGCGTCGAGCAGTACTTC
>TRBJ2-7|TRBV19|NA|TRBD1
CATRDRVSYEQYF
TGTGCCACCCGGGACAGAGTCTCCTACGAGCAGTACTTC
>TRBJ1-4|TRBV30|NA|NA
CAWSVSLNEKLFF
TGTGCCTGGAGTGTGTCGCTCAATGAAAAACTGTTTTTT
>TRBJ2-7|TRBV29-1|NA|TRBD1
CSVARQGPSYEQYF
TGCAGCGTCGCTCGACAGGGGCCGTCCTACGAGCAGTACTTC
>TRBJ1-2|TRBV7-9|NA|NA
CASSPLWGPNYGYTF
TGTGCCAGCAGCCCTCTTTGGGGCCCTAACTATGGCTACACCTTC
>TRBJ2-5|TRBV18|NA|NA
CASSPPRGPQETQYF
TGTGCCAGCTCACCACCGAGGGGCCCCCAAGAGACCCAGTACTTC
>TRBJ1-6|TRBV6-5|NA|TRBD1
CASSYTTGTGGTPLHF
TGTGCCAGCAGTTATACAACCGGGACAGGGGGAACACCCCTCCACTTT
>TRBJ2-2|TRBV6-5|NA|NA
CASCQRVSTGELFF
TGTGCCAGCTGTCAGCGGGTGTCCACCGGGGAGCTGTTTTTT
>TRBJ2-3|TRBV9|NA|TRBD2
CASSVEDAGATDTQYF
TGTGCCAGCAGCGTAGAGGATGCGGGAGCCACAGATACGCAGTATTTT
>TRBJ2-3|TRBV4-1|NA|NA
CASSQFYGTLAADTQYF
TGCGCCAGCAGCCAATTCTACGGGACTCTGGCTGCAGATACGCAGTATTTT
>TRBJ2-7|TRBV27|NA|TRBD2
CASSRGVSTYEQYF
TGTGCCAGCAGTCGGGGGGTGTCGACCTACGAGCAGTACTTC